Here is one T cell receptor beta chain with its context. Its antigen is not known. The sample belongs to a study of CXCR3-negative and CXCR3-positive naive CD8 T cells. Findings of the study overall: Fresh PBMCs served for most assays, and CXCR3 expression fell partially after cryopreservation.

The method, 5' RACE with UMI labels, was used to prepare the TRB cDNA libraries. TCRdb re-called the 5' RACE reads and catalogs CDR3 proteins one per entry, DNA excluded. This table lists around 60,000 distinct CDR3 sequences. This CDR3 contains 15 residues. Germline assignment: CDR1 SGHTA and CDR2 FQGTGA. The sequence was collected from a human donor in good health. Some clones in this sample may be carry-over from other donors' samples. The chain couples TRBV7-3 to TRBJ2-2; TCRdb calls TRBD1, which cannot be checked without DNA. Sequencing input: naive CXCR3- CD8+ T cells from blood. As to subset: CD45RO-CCR7+CD27+CD95- naive CD8+ T cells lacking CXCR3 (TNR3-). The CDR3 region is CASSRGTAIAGELFF.